The entry below describes one TCR beta chain. Its antigen is still unknown. These data come from a study of T cell repertoires in cytomegalovirus infection. Across the whole study: CMV epitopes that were recently identified and HLA-C-restricted were used alongside well-studied HLA-B-restricted ones. CMV infection together with matching HLA type was indicated by public TCR beta signatures. Study outcomes and limitations: The cumulative frequency of public TCR beta families distinguished individuals who carried CMV together with the relevant HLA. HLA-C-restricted, CMV-specific TCR beta clonotypes were dominant ex vivo.

Via MiXCR, TCRdb re-called the reads, giving one row per CDR3 protein. Here the sample spans some 120,000 distinct CDR3 sequences, about 31% being singletons. Source: CD8+ T cells from cultured PBMCs, taken from culture after CMV antigen stimulation. The TCR originated in a human donor in good health (CMV status not recorded). Some clones in this sample may be carry-over from other donors' samples.

The CDR3 sequence is CASGQLIATNEKLFF. In nucleotides, the CDR3 is TGTGCCAGCGGACAGCTTATTGCAACTAATGAAAAACTGTTTTTT. The chain couples TRBV2 to TRBJ1-4; weak D call: TRBD1 (6 bases). With 8 bases removed from V and 0 bases from J, the gap between germline ends came to 13 bases. The CDR3 extends over 15 amino acids. CDR1 and CDR2 from the germline V gene are SNHLY and FYNNEI. Full variable domain (rest looked up from reference TRBV2 and TRBJ1-4): EPEVTQTPSHQVTQMGQEVILRCVPISNHLYFYWYRQILGQKVEFLVSFYNNEISEKSEIFDDQFSVERPDGSNFTLKIRSTKLEDSAMYFCASGQLIATNEKLFFGSGTQLSVL.